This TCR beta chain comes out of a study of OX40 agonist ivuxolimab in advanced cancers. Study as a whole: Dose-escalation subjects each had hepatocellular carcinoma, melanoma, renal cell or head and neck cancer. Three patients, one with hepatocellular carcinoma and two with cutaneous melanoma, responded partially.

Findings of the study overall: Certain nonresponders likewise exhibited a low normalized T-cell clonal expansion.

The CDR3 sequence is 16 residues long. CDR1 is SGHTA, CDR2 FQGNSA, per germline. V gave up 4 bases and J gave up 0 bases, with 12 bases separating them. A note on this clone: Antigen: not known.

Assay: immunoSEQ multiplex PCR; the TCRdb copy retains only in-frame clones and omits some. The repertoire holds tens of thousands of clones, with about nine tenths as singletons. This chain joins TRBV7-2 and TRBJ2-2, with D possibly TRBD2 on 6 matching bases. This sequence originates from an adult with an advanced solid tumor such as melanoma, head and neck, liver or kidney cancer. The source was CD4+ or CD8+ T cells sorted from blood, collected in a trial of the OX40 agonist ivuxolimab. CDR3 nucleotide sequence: TGTGCCAGCAGCTCTCAGGGACTGTCGAACACCGGGGAGCTGTTTTTT. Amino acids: CASSSQGLSNTGELFF.